This T cell receptor beta chain was recorded in a study of OX40 agonist ivuxolimab in advanced cancers. Study at large: Patients enrolled in dose escalation were diagnosed with hepatocellular carcinoma, melanoma, renal cell or head and neck cancer. General study points: Also present in some nonresponders was a low level of normalized T-cell clonal expansion. The study found among the lowest clonal expansion in partial responders at 0.1-3.0 mg/kg.

Note on this clone: Its cognate antigen is unknown.

Cycle 7 day 1, cycle 4 day 1, and baseline were the timepoints at which blood was sampled. The CDR3 contains 14 residues. Germline CDR1 and CDR2: SGDLS and YYNGEE. V was cut by 4 bases and J by 2 bases, with 12 bases left in between. The table came from immunoSEQ multiplex PCR; TCRdb's copy has only in-frame clones and leaves some out. Of about 79,000 clones in the sample, 85% to 95% were seen once. The specimen comprised CD4+ or CD8+ T cells sorted from blood, sampled in a trial of the OX40 agonist ivuxolimab. The sequence was obtained from an adult with an advanced solid tumor such as melanoma, head and neck, liver or kidney cancer. V and J are TRBV9 and TRBJ1-2; a weak D match, TRBD1 (5 bases). The CDR3 coding sequence is TGTGCCAGCAGCCATTCCGGGGGGAACTATGGCTACACCTTC. It specifies CASSHSGGNYGYTF. Full variable domain (outside the CDR3, taken from reference TRBV9 and TRBJ1-2): DSGVTQTPKHLITATGQRVTLRCSPRSGDLSVYWYQQSLDQGLQFLIQYYNGEERAKGNILERFSAQQFPDLHSELNLSSLELGDSALYFCASSHSGGNYGYTFGSGTRLTVV.